The 3 T cell receptor beta chains listed next were all sequenced from one sample in a study of blood T cell repertoires in COVID-19. Only in-frame clones appear in the TCRdb table, and some are missing; sequencing was by immunoSEQ multiplex PCR. The data contain about 300,000 clones, approximately 90% of them singletons. The specimen was peripheral blood. The receptors stem from a woman aged 25 to 39 with COVID-19, enrolled during active disease.

The J gene is TRBJ1-6, the V gene TRBV7-9, with 7 nucleotides matching TRBD1. V lost 5 bases to trimming and J lost 7 bases; unmatched junction nucleotides: 2. There are 13 residues in the CDR3. The germline V gene has CDR1 SEHNR and CDR2 FQNEAQ (reference sequence). The CDR3 sequence: CASSPGGNSPLHF. In nucleotides, the CDR3 is TGTGCCAGCAGCCCAGGGGGGAATTCACCCCTCCACTTT.

V gene TRBV28 combines with J gene TRBJ1-4; D call uncertain. The germline V and J ends were trimmed by 3 bases and 4 bases, with 12 bases remaining between them. Germline CDR1 is MDHEN and CDR2 is SYDVKM. This CDR3 comprises 15 residues. Here the CDR3 DNA reads TGTGCCAGCAGTTTGCTTGGCGGGGTTAATGAAAAACTGTTTTTT. Its protein is CASSLLGGVNEKLFF.

The chain is built from TRBV5-4 and TRBJ1-2; D is possibly TRBD1 (6 bases). Per germline, CDR1 SGHNT and CDR2 YYREEE (reference sequence). The CDR3 is made up of 16 amino acids. With 4 bases removed from V and 4 bases from J, the gap between germline ends came to 20 bases. The CDR3 loop reads CASSQPGGGHIYGYTF. CDR3 nucleotides: TGTGCCAGCAGCCAGCCCGGCGGGGGGCATATCTATGGCTACACCTTC. The full variable domain, in which reference TRBV5-4 and TRBJ1-2 provide the parts outside the CDR3, is ETGVTQSPTHLIKTRGQQVTLRCSSQSGHNTVSWYQQALGQGPQFIFQYYREEENGRGNFPPRFSGLQFPNYSSELNVNALELDDSALYLCASSQPGGGHIYGYTFGSGTRLTVV.